This T cell receptor beta chain was retrieved from a study of shared T cell receptors in the human thymus (dated by TCRdb to the early 2020s). Background on the whole study: The study investigated the way shared, self-reactive T-cell receptor alpha chains are produced in the human thymus.

Libraries came from the immunoSEQ multiplex PCR assay. TCRdb retrieved this table from immuneACCESS and kept in-frame rearrangements only. Not all clones are present; in checked studies, unresolved V genes account for under half, and no reason is known for the remainder. For this sample there are hundreds of thousands of clones; about 90% appear just once. Roughly 0.0089% of the sample comes from the top ten. Concerning this clone: Its antigen has not been determined. No base quality values were provided; no much bigger clone lies one nucleotide off.

The sample was also linked to a second study, of human thymus T cells. As the second publication notes: Immunologically healthy infants undergoing open corrective cardiac surgery for congenital heart defects in Finland were used as donors. Thymus tissue was obtained as surgical resects removed during corrective cardiac surgery. Both the thymic and the peripheral blood repertoires appeared to show biased V and J gene segment usage. According to the related research, thymic TCR repertoires were highly overlapping among unrelated individuals. The study used under ten infant thymus samples plus four related peripheral blood samples to characterize TCR alpha and beta repertoires. Donor ages ranging from about 6 to 250 days were recorded, and several male and two female infants were included in the cohort. Thymocytes were released mechanically from tissue and stored at -70 °C as pellets of 10-30 million cells. Genomic DNA was extracted from frozen cell pellets with a QIAsymphony instrument. The immunoSEQ multiplex PCR assay was used to amplify the TCRB and TCRAD loci from a standardized quantity of quality-controlled genomic DNA. Amplicons spanned the V(D)J region at a length sufficient to cover the CDR3 and identify V and J genes. Through the commercial immunoSEQ service, the amplicons were sequenced on an Illumina platform. Primer bias and sequencing errors were corrected using previously described methods, and TCRAD and TCRB definitions followed the IMGT database. Analysis of the repertoires was done with immunoSEQ Analyzer 3.0 and VDJTools and included basic statistics, V/J segment usage, diversity estimates, rarefaction and pairwise overlap. Diversity was estimated with Chao1, ChaoE, Efron-Thisted, Shannon and inverse Simpson indices, and also on datasets down-sampled to the smallest sample. Repertoire overlap was determined by strict matching of CDR3 nucleotide sequence, V gene and J gene, and Jaccard-based multidimensional scaling clustering was applied. On average, thymus samples yielded 650,000 to 1,000,000 unique TCRB clonotypes, whereas blood samples yielded about 80,000.

The sequenced sample was thymocytes. This sequence originates from a boy in the first two years of life with a congenital heart defect. Donor details come from another sample of the same person, matched by shared clones.

For the CDR3, the sequence is CASLSTSGGETQYF. DNA sequence: TGCGCCAGCCTCTCCACTAGCGGGGGAGAGACCCAGTACTTC. This receptor chain uses TRBV10-2 and TRBJ2-5, and TRBD2 aligns with 11 junction nucleotides. The CDR3 covers 14 residues, taking in both the cysteine and the phenylalanine. The kept DNA is CDR3 alone, 42 bases in frame from the first base. V loses 8 bases at its end and J loses 4 bases; junction bases beyond the gene matches: 6. Looking up the germline V gene yields CDR1 WSHSY and CDR2 SAAADI.